This T cell receptor beta chain was identified during a study of T cell responses to AZD1222 COVID-19 vaccine. General study results and limits: With two AZD1222 doses given, Spike-specific TCR breadth and depth both rose. Sampled repertoires all dated from after the peak T cell response.

A note on this clone: Its specificity is not known.

The CDR3 runs to 14 residues. With 5 bases removed from V and 0 bases from J, the gap between germline ends came to 8 bases. Germline assignment: CDR1 SGHNT and CDR2 YENEEA. Libraries were prepared by immunoSEQ multiplex PCR; TCRdb keeps only in-frame clonotypes and omits some of them. The data hold approximately 85,000 clones, with 80% to 90% observed a single time. The starting material was peripheral blood, obtained on day 0 of AZD1222 vaccination. The rearrangement joins TRBV11-3 to TRBJ1-3; no firm D call. This TCR derives from an adult in good health. The CDR3: CASSRGSSGNTIYF. CDR3 coding DNA: TGTGCCAGCAGCCGAGGCTCCTCTGGAAACACCATATATTTT.